This TCR beta chain was observed in a study of monozygotic twins with inflammatory bowel disease. A note on this clonotype: Its matching antigen is unknown.

Study-wide points: Differences in immunosuppressive treatment may have been a source of added variability in patient repertoires. Sharing of clonotypes with others was lower in IBD patients than in healthy twins, and this was especially so with disease activity.

Using the 5' RACE reads, TCRdb records one entry per CDR3 protein without DNA. Recorded here are approximately 120,000 distinct CDR3 sequences; the top ten clones represent about an eighth. CDR3 length: 15 amino acids. Germline CDR1 is MDHEN and CDR2 is SYDVKM. The sequence was obtained from a human donor with ulcerative colitis or Crohn's disease, or a healthy co-twin of an affected twin (not recorded which). The V call is TRBV28, the J call TRBJ1-5. Material for sequencing was blood. The CDR3 reads CASSLPEGSNQPQHF. Combining the CDR3 with reference TRBV28 and TRBJ1-5 gives the whole variable domain DVKVTQSSRYLVKRTGEKVFLECVQDMDHENMFWYRQDPGLGLRLIYFSYDVKMKEKGDIPEGYSVSREKKERFSLILESASTNQTSMYLCASSLPEGSNQPQHFGDGTRLSIL.